This T cell receptor (beta chain) was profiled in a study of CD8 T cells in Susac syndrome. Study at large: Sequencing included Susac syndrome patients, roughly six of them with active disease and roughly eight in remission. When their blood was taken, patients with Susac syndrome were therapy-naive, taking corticosteroids, or taking intravenous immunoglobulin alone.

With random hexamers, reverse transcription was performed on roughly 0.5 to 1 ug of RNA. Amplification of TCR beta CDR3 used immunoSEQ multiplex PCR across 54 Vbeta and 13 Jbeta. TCRdb redid the calling of the immunoSEQ multiplex PCR reads with MiXCR, one entry per CDR3 protein. The sample lists about 190,000 distinct CDR3 sequences, almost 96% occurring once. This clonotype was seen a handful of times. This receptor was obtained from a human donor with Susac syndrome. The sequencing input was CD4+ T cells from PBMCs.

In DNA form, the CDR3 reads TGTGCCAGCAGCCAGAACACCGGGGAGCTGTTTTTT. It specifies CASSQNTGELFF. The chain recombines TRBV14 with TRBJ2-2; no reliable D call. Between the trimmed V and J ends, which lost 3 bases and 1 base, there was a span of 0 bases. The CDR3 has 12 amino acids. Germline CDR1 reads SGHDN; CDR2 reads FVKESK.